The rows below give T cell receptor beta chains drawn from one sample of a study of cytomegalovirus exposure and HLA in healthy donors. The protocol was immunoSEQ multiplex PCR, while the TCRdb copy is restricted to in-frame clones and leaves out a portion. The profile shows 150,000 to 200,000 clones, approximately 84% of them singletons. The sequenced sample was PBMCs. The receptor source for this set is a boy between 10 and 17 years old in good health and CMV-seronegative. CDR3s include the opening cysteine and the closing phenylalanine or tryptophan. Fields, in order: J gene, clone size, D gene, V gene, CDR3 DNA, CDR3 protein. The D gene is left open where the match is weak. Clone size is stated in some rows and not others, as once, few, many or a class when expanded.

j_call: TRBJ1-6; clone_size: few; d_call: TRBD1; v_call: TRBV29-1; cdr3_nt: TGCAGCGTTGCCGGACAGGGGAAGAATTCACCCCTCCACTTT; cdr3_aa: CSVAGQGKNSPLHF
j_call: TRBJ2-7; clone_size: once; d_call: TRBD2; v_call: TRBV5-1; cdr3_nt: TGCGCCAGCAGCTTGGAGGGTAGCGGGGGTTCATTTTACGAGCAGTACTTC; cdr3_aa: CASSLEGSGGSFYEQYF
j_call: TRBJ1-1; clone_size: .; d_call: .; v_call: TRBV4-1; cdr3_nt: TGCGCCAGCAGCCAAACCAATAGGGGCAGGGCCACTGAAGCTTTCTTT; cdr3_aa: CASSQTNRGRATEAFF
j_call: TRBJ1-6; clone_size: .; d_call: .; v_call: TRBV6-6; cdr3_nt: TGTGCCAGCAGTTACTCTACAGTAAGCAATTCACCCCTCCACTTT; cdr3_aa: CASSYSTVSNSPLHF
j_call: TRBJ2-7; clone_size: .; d_call: .; v_call: TRBV7-3; cdr3_nt: TGTGCCAGCAGCTTACTCGCGGGGCACTACGAGCAGTACTTC; cdr3_aa: CASSLLAGHYEQYF
j_call: TRBJ1-1; clone_size: few; d_call: .; v_call: TRBV28; cdr3_nt: TGTGCCAGCAAGGATCCGGGTAGAGCTTTCTTT; cdr3_aa: CASKDPGRAFF
j_call: TRBJ2-6; clone_size: .; d_call: .; v_call: TRBV19; cdr3_nt: TGTGCCAGTAGGTCGAAGACGGGATTCTCTGGGGCCAACGTCCTGACTTTC; cdr3_aa: CASRSKTGFSGANVLTF
j_call: TRBJ1-2; clone_size: once; d_call: .; v_call: TRBV7-2; cdr3_nt: TGTGCCAGCAGCTTGACAGGATGGGGCTACACCTTC; cdr3_aa: CASSLTGWGYTF
j_call: TRBJ1-2; clone_size: .; d_call: TRBD1; v_call: TRBV18; cdr3_nt: TGTGCCAGCTCACCACGACAGGGCCATGGCTACACCTTC; cdr3_aa: CASSPRQGHGYTF
j_call: TRBJ1-2; clone_size: .; d_call: TRBD1; v_call: TRBV7-2; cdr3_nt: TGTGCCAGCAGCTTTGGTCATCTCGGAACAGGGGGCGGCGGCACCTTC; cdr3_aa: CASSFGHLGTGGGGTF
j_call: TRBJ2-7; clone_size: .; d_call: TRBD2; v_call: TRBV30; cdr3_nt: TGTGCCTGGAAGCAGACACTAGCGGGGTTGAACGAGCAGTACTTC; cdr3_aa: CAWKQTLAGLNEQYF
j_call: TRBJ1-1; clone_size: .; d_call: .; v_call: TRBV5-4; cdr3_nt: TGTGCCAGCAGCTTCTCACAGGGTGGGGGCACTGAAGCTTTCTTT; cdr3_aa: CASSFSQGGGTEAFF
j_call: TRBJ2-1; clone_size: .; d_call: TRBD2; v_call: TRBV18; cdr3_nt: TGTGCCAGCTCGGGACTAGCGGGAGCGTTCTTC; cdr3_aa: CASSGLAGAFF
j_call: TRBJ2-1; clone_size: .; d_call: .; v_call: TRBV6-1; cdr3_nt: TGTGCCAGCAGCCGGGACTACAATGAGCAGTTCTTC; cdr3_aa: CASSRDYNEQFF
j_call: TRBJ2-7; clone_size: .; d_call: .; v_call: TRBV7-8; cdr3_nt: TGTGCCAGCAGCTTAGGGACTTCTGTCTCCTACGAGCAGTACTTC; cdr3_aa: CASSLGTSVSYEQYF
j_call: TRBJ2-3; clone_size: .; d_call: .; v_call: TRBV30; cdr3_nt: TGTGCCTGGAGCTCAGGACTAAAAAACACAGATACGCAGTATTTT; cdr3_aa: CAWSSGLKNTDTQYF
j_call: TRBJ1-3; clone_size: .; d_call: TRBD1; v_call: TRBV11-3; cdr3_nt: TGTGCCAGCAGCGCGGGACAGGGGCGAGGAAACACCATATATTTT; cdr3_aa: CASSAGQGRGNTIYF
j_call: TRBJ1-5; clone_size: .; d_call: .; v_call: TRBV12-5; cdr3_nt: TGTGCTAGTGGTTTTTGGACAGCGGGGGGCAATCAGCCCCAGCATTTT; cdr3_aa: CASGFWTAGGNQPQHF
j_call: TRBJ2-7; clone_size: .; d_call: TRBD2; v_call: TRBV4-2; cdr3_nt: TGTGCCAGCAGCCAAGGTGGTAGCGGGAGCCGCTCCTACGAGCAGTACTTC; cdr3_aa: CASSQGGSGSRSYEQYF
j_call: TRBJ1-1; clone_size: few; d_call: .; v_call: TRBV5-5; cdr3_nt: TGTGCCAGCAGCTTGGTCGGAGGTTCTGAAGCTTTCTTT; cdr3_aa: CASSLVGGSEAFF
j_call: TRBJ2-7; clone_size: .; d_call: TRBD1; v_call: TRBV7-2; cdr3_nt: TGTGCCAGCAGCTTTAACGCAGGGGGCCGGGAGCAGTACTTC; cdr3_aa: CASSFNAGGREQYF
j_call: TRBJ2-2; clone_size: few; d_call: .; v_call: TRBV5-5; cdr3_nt: TGTGCCAGCAGCTTGTCCAGCGTCGGCACCGGGGAGCTGTTTTTT; cdr3_aa: CASSLSSVGTGELFF
j_call: TRBJ2-3; clone_size: few; d_call: TRBD2; v_call: TRBV9; cdr3_nt: TGTGCCAGCAGCGTAGCAGCGGGGGCTGCTAGCACAGATACGCAGTATTTT; cdr3_aa: CASSVAAGAASTDTQYF
j_call: TRBJ1-1; clone_size: .; d_call: .; v_call: TRBV7-3; cdr3_nt: TGTGCCAGCAGCTTAACCCACAGGGTTGTGAACACTGAAGCTTTCTTT; cdr3_aa: CASSLTHRVVNTEAFF
j_call: TRBJ1-1; clone_size: .; d_call: TRBD1; v_call: TRBV7-6; cdr3_nt: TGTGCCAGCAGCTTAGGGTCAACACAGGGGGCGAACACTGAAGCTTTCTTT; cdr3_aa: CASSLGSTQGANTEAFF
j_call: TRBJ1-4; clone_size: .; d_call: .; v_call: TRBV27; cdr3_nt: TGTGCCAGCAGTCGACACACTCTGAATGAAAAACTGTTTTTT; cdr3_aa: CASSRHTLNEKLFF
j_call: TRBJ1-1; clone_size: .; d_call: .; v_call: TRBV19; cdr3_nt: TGTGCCAGTAGACCACTCGACAGAAACACTGAAGCTTTCTTT; cdr3_aa: CASRPLDRNTEAFF
j_call: TRBJ2-1; clone_size: .; d_call: TRBD2; v_call: TRBV6-5; cdr3_nt: TGTGCCAGCAGTTACGCGGGGGGGCCCTACAATGAGCAGTTCTTC; cdr3_aa: CASSYAGGPYNEQFF
j_call: TRBJ1-2; clone_size: .; d_call: .; v_call: TRBV2; cdr3_nt: TGTGCCAGCAGTCAAGTGCCACAGAGCCTCTATGGCTACACCTTC; cdr3_aa: CASSQVPQSLYGYTF
j_call: TRBJ1-1; clone_size: few; d_call: .; v_call: TRBV10-1; cdr3_nt: TGCGCCAGCAGCTACAGAATGAACACTGAAGCTTTCTTT; cdr3_aa: CASSYRMNTEAFF
j_call: TRBJ2-7; clone_size: .; d_call: TRBD2; v_call: TRBV2; cdr3_nt: TGTGCCAGCACGGGGGGGGAGTTGGAGCAGTACTTC; cdr3_aa: CASTGGELEQYF
j_call: TRBJ1-2; clone_size: .; d_call: .; v_call: TRBV11-2; cdr3_nt: TGTGCCAGCAGCTTAGGGGGAGGGGCGCTTGACTATGGCTACACCTTC; cdr3_aa: CASSLGGGALDYGYTF
j_call: TRBJ2-1; clone_size: .; d_call: TRBD2; v_call: TRBV6-6; cdr3_nt: TGTGCCAGCAGTTACTCTGCGGGAGAGGGATACAATGAGCAGTTCTTC; cdr3_aa: CASSYSAGEGYNEQFF
j_call: TRBJ2-7; clone_size: .; d_call: .; v_call: TRBV7-2; cdr3_nt: TGTGCCAGCAGCCAACTTAGGGGCTACGAGCAGTACTTC; cdr3_aa: CASSQLRGYEQYF
j_call: TRBJ2-1; clone_size: .; d_call: .; v_call: TRBV4-3; cdr3_nt: TGCGCCAGCAGCCAAGACAGGGTATCCCGCAATGAGCAGTTCTTC; cdr3_aa: CASSQDRVSRNEQFF
j_call: TRBJ2-3; clone_size: .; d_call: .; v_call: TRBV18; cdr3_nt: TGTGCCAGCTCACCAAAGGCTAGCGCAGATACGCAGTATTTT; cdr3_aa: CASSPKASADTQYF
j_call: TRBJ1-1; clone_size: .; d_call: .; v_call: TRBV28; cdr3_nt: TGTGCCATCGAAGGGGGAGCGGTCACTGAAGCTTTCTTT; cdr3_aa: CAIEGGAVTEAFF
j_call: TRBJ1-1; clone_size: .; d_call: .; v_call: TRBV27; cdr3_nt: TGTGCCAGCAGTGTATCGGGGGCGATGAACACTGAAGCTTTCTTT; cdr3_aa: CASSVSGAMNTEAFF
j_call: TRBJ2-6; clone_size: .; d_call: TRBD1; v_call: TRBV27; cdr3_nt: TGTGCCAGCAGTTTTATTCGGACAGGACTGGGGGGGGCCAACGTCCTGACTTTC; cdr3_aa: CASSFIRTGLGGANVLTF
j_call: TRBJ1-4; clone_size: .; d_call: .; v_call: TRBV10-3; cdr3_nt: TGTGCCATCAGTGAGTCGAGGCAGCATGGAGCTAATGAAAAACTGTTTTTT; cdr3_aa: CAISESRQHGANEKLFF
j_call: TRBJ2-7; clone_size: .; d_call: .; v_call: TRBV28; cdr3_nt: TGTGCCAGCAGTTCACTGGGGCAGGGGCTACACTACGAGCAGTACTTC; cdr3_aa: CASSSLGQGLHYEQYF
j_call: TRBJ2-1; clone_size: .; d_call: .; v_call: TRBV6-5; cdr3_nt: TGTGCCAGCAGTTACTCACCGAGCTCCTACAATGAGCAGTTCTTC; cdr3_aa: CASSYSPSSYNEQFF
j_call: TRBJ1-5; clone_size: .; d_call: .; v_call: TRBV28; cdr3_nt: TGTGCCAGCAGCGCCACGGGGGATACTATGCATTTT; cdr3_aa: CASSATGDTMHF
j_call: TRBJ1-2; clone_size: once; d_call: TRBD1; v_call: TRBV13; cdr3_nt: TGTGCCAGCAGCATCGGGACAGGGAACTATGGCTACACCTTC; cdr3_aa: CASSIGTGNYGYTF
j_call: TRBJ1-3; clone_size: .; d_call: TRBD1; v_call: TRBV5-1; cdr3_nt: TGCGCCAGCAGCAGCCGGGACAGGCGGTCTGGAAACACCATATATTTT; cdr3_aa: CASSSRDRRSGNTIYF
j_call: TRBJ2-3; clone_size: .; d_call: TRBD1; v_call: TRBV11-2; cdr3_nt: TGTGCCAGCAGACAAAACAGGGGGCTCTCTAGCACAGATACGCAGTATTTT; cdr3_aa: CASRQNRGLSSTDTQYF
j_call: TRBJ1-3; clone_size: .; d_call: TRBD1; v_call: TRBV15; cdr3_nt: TGTGCCACCAGCAGGGCAAGGACAGGCGGTACCATATATTTT; cdr3_aa: CATSRARTGGTIYF
j_call: TRBJ1-1; clone_size: few; d_call: TRBD1; v_call: TRBV7-9; cdr3_nt: TGTGCCAGCACCTCGGGACAGGGAGCTGAAGCTTTCTTT; cdr3_aa: CASTSGQGAEAFF